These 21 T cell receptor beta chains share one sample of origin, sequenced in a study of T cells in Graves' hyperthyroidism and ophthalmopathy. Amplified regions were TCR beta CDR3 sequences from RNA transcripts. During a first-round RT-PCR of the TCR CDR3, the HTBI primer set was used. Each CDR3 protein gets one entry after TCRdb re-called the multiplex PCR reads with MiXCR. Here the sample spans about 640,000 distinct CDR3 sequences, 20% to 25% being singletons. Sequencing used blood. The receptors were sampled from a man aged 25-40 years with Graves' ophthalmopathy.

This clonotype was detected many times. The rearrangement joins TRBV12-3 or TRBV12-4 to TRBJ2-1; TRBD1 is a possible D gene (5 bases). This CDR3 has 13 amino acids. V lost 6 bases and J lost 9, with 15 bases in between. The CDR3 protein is CASSAGIWAEQFF. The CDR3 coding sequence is TGTGCCAGCAGCGCAGGGATTTGGGCTGAGCAGTTCTTC.

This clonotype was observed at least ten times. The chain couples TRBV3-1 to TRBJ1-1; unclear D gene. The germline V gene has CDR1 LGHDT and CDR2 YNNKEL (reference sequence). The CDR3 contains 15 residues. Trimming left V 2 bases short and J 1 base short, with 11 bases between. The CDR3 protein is CASSQFLRGNTEAFF. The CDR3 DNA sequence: TGTGCCAGCAGCCAATTCCTACGGGGGAACACTGAAGCTTTCTTT. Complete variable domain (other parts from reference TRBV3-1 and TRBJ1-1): DTAVSQTPKYLVTQMGNDKSIKCEQNLGHDTMYWYKQDSKKFLKIMFSYNNKELIINETVPNRFSPKSPDKAHLNLHINSLELGDSAVYFCASSQFLRGNTEAFFGQGTRLTVV.

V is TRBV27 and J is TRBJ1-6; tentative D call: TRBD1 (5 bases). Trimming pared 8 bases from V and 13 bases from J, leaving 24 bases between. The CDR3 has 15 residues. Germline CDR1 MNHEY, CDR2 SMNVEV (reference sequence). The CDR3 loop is CASPRNGSGPFPLHF. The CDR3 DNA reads TGTGCCAGCCCTCGAAATGGGTCGGGGCCTTTTCCCCTCCACTTT.

In DNA, the CDR3 is TGTGCCATCAGCCTAGCGGGAGGAGGGCGCAATGAGCAGTTCTTC. Translating it yields CAISLAGGGRNEQFF. V usage is TRBV10-3 and J usage is TRBJ2-1, with TRBD2 matching over 11 bases. The CDR3 contains 15 residues. Losses at the gene ends were 6 bases for V and 6 bases for J; bases not matched to a gene: 7. Germline V gives CDR1 ENHRY, CDR2 SYGVKD.

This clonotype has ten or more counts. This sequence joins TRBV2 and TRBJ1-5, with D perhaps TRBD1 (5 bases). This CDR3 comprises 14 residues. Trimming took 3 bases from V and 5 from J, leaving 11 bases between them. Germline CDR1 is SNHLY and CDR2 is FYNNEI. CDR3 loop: CASSEGPTHQPQHF. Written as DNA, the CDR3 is TGTGCCAGCAGTGAGGGGCCAACCCATCAGCCCCAGCATTTT.

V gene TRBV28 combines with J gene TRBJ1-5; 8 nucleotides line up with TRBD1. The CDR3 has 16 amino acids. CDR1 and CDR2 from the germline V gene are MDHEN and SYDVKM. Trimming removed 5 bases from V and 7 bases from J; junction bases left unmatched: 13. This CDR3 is CASSPNGQGITQPQHF. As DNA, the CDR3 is TGTGCCAGCAGTCCCAACGGACAGGGAATCACCCAGCCCCAGCATTTT.

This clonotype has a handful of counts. The CDR3 sequence: CASSLTGGPPDTQYF. The DNA for the CDR3 is TGCGCCAGCAGCTTAACAGGGGGCCCGCCAGATACGCAGTATTTT. This sequence joins TRBV5-1 and TRBJ2-3; 9 bases are shared with TRBD1. V trimming: 2 bases; J trimming: 4 bases; junction bases outside the gene matches: 5. In germline, CDR1 is SGHRS, CDR2 YFSETQ. This CDR3 is 15 amino acids long.

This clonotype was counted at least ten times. The CDR3 here is CASSLWGLPQETQYF. CDR3 nucleotide sequence: TGTGCCAGCAGCTTATGGGGACTACCCCAAGAGACCCAGTACTTC. The V gene is TRBV7-9, the J gene TRBJ2-5, with 7 bases fitting TRBD2. Losses at the gene ends were 2 bases for V and 1 base for J; bases not matched to a gene: 4. Germline V CDR1 and CDR2: SEHNR, FQNEAQ (reference sequence). The CDR3 covers 15 residues.

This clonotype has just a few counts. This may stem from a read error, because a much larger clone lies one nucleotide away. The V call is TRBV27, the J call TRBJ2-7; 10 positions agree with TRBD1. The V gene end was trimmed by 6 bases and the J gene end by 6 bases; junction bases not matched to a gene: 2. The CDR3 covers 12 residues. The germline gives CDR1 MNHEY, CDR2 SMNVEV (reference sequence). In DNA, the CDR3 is TGTGCCAGCAGCTGGACAGGGGGCGAGCAGTACTTC. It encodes CASSWTGGEQYF.

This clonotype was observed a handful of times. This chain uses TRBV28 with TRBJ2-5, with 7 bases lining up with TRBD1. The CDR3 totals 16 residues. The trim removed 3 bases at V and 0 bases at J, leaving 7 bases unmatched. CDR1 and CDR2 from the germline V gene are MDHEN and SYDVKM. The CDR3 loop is CASSFALGTDQETQYF. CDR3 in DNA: TGTGCCAGCAGTTTTGCCCTTGGGACAGACCAAGAGACCCAGTACTTC.

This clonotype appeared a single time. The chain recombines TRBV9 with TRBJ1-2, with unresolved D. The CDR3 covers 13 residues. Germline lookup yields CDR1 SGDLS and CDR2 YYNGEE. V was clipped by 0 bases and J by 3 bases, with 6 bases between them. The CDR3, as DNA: TGTGCCAGCAGCGTAGAGGGATACTATGGCTACACCTTC. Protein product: CASSVEGYYGYTF.

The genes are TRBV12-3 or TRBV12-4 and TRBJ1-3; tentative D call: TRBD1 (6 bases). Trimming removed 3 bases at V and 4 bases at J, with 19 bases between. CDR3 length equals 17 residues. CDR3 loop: CASSFTILGAPGNTIYF. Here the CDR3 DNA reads TGTGCCAGCAGTTTTACTATCTTGGGGGCTCCGGGAAACACCATATATTTT.

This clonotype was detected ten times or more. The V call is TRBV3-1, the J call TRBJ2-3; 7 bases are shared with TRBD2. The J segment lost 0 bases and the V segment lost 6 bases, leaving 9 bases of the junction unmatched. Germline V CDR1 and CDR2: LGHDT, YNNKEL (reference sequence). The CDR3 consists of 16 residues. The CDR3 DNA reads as TGTGCCAGCAGAGCAACTAGCGACCCCAGCACAGATACGCAGTATTTT. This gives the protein CASRATSDPSTDTQYF.

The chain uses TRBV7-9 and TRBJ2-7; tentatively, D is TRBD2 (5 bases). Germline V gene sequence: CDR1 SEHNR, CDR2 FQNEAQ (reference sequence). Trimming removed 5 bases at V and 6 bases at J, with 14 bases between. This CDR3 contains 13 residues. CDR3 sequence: CASSPRTGREQYF. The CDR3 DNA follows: TGTGCCAGCAGCCCGCGGACTGGCCGCGAGCAGTACTTC.

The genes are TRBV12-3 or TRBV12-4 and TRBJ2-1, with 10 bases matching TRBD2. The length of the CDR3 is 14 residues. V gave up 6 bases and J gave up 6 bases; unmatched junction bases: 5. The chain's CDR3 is CASRSGRATNEQFF. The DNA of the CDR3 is TGTGCCAGCAGGAGCGGGAGGGCAACCAATGAGCAGTTCTTC.

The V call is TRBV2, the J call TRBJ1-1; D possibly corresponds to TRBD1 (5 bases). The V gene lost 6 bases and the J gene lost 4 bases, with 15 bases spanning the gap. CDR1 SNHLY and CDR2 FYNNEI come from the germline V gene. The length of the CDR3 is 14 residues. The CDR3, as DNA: TGTGCCAGCAGCAAATTCATGACAGCCACTGAAGCTTTCTTT. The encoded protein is CASSKFMTATEAFF. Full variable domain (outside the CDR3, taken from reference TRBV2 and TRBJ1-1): EPEVTQTPSHQVTQMGQEVILRCVPISNHLYFYWYRQILGQKVEFLVSFYNNEISEKSEIFDDQFSVERPDGSNFTLKIRSTKLEDSAMYFCASSKFMTATEAFFGQGTRLTVV.

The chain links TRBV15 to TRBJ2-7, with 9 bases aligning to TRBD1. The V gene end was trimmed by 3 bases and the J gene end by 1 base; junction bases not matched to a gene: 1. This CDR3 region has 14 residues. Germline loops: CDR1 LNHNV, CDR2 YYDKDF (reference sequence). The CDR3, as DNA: TGTGCCACCAGCAGGGGACAGGGTTCCTACGAGCAGTACTTC. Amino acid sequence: CATSRGQGSYEQYF. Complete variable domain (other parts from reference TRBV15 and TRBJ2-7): DAMVIQNPRYQVTQFGKPVTLSCSQTLNHNVMYWYQQKSSQAPKLLFHYYDKDFNNEADTPDNFQSRRPNTSFCFLDIRSPGLGDTAMYLCATSRGQGSYEQYFGPGTRLTVT.

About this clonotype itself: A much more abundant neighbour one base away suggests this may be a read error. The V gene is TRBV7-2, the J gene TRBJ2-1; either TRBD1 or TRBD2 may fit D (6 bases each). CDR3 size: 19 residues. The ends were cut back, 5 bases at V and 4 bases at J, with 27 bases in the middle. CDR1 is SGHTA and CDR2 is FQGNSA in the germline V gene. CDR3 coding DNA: TGTGCCAGCAGCCCCCGTCTTCTTGCCAGGGGAGGTGGATACAATGAGCAGTTCTTC. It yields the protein CASSPRLLARGGGYNEQFF.

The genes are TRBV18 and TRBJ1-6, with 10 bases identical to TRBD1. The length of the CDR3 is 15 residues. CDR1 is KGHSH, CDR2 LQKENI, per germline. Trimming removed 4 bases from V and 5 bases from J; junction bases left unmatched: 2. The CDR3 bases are TGTGCCAGCTCACTCGGACAGGGGGATAATTCACCCCTCCACTTT. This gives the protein CASSLGQGDNSPLHF.

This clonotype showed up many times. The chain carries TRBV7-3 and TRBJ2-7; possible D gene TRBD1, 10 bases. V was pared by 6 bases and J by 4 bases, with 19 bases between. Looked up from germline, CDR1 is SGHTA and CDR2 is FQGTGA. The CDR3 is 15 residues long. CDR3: CASRLAGQGTYEQYF. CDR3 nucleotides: TGTGCCAGCAGGCTAGCGGGACAGGGGACGTACGAGCAGTACTTC.

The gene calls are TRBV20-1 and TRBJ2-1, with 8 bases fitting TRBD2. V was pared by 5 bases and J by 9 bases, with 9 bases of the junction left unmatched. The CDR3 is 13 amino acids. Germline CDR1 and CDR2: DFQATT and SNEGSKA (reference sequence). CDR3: CSALGLVSSEQFF. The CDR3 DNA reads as TGCAGTGCTTTGGGACTAGTGTCGAGTGAGCAGTTCTTC.